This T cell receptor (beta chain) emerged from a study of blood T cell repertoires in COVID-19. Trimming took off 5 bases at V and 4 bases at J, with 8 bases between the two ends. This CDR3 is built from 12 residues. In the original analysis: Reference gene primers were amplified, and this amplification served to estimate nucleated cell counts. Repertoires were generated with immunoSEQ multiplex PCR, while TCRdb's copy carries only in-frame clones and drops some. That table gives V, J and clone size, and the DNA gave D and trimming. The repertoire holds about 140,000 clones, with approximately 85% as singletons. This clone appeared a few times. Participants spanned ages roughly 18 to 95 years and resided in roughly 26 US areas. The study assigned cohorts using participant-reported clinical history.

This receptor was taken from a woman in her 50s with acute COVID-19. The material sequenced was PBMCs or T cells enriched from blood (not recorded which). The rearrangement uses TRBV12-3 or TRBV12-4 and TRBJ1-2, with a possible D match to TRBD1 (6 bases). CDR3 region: CASSGGPYGYTF. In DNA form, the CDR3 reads TGTGCCAGCAGTGGGGGCCCCTATGGCTACACCTTC.